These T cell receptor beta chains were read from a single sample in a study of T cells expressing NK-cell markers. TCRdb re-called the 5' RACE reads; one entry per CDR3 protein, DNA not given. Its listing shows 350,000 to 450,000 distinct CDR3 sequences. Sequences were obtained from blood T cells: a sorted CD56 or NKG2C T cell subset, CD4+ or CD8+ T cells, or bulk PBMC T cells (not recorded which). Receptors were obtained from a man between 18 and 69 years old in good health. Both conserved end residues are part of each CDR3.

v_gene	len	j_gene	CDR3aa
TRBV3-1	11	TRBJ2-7	CASSLGQGIYF
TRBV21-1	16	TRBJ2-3	CASSAGQVDSTDTQYF
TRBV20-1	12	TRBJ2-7	CSATDGKYEQYF
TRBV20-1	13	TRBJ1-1	CSAPSVERAEAFF
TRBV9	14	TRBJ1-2	CASSGQVMGYGYTF
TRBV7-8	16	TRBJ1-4	CASSQRNRGVNEKLFF
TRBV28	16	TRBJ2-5	CASSPSTGGTLETQYF
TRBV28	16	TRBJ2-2	CASRFSGGRNTGELFF
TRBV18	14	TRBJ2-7	CASSPPQGNYEQYF
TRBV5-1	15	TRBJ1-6	CASSLGDREYSPLHF
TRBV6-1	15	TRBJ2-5	CASRRTGVVQETQYF
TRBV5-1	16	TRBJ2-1	CASSLAKDYRVNEQFF
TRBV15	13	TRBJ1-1	CATRPYSNTEAFF